Listed here is a single TCR beta chain. Its antigen remains unknown. The PCR made use of 60 Vbeta and 13 Jbeta primers. The table came from immunoSEQ multiplex PCR; TCRdb's copy has only in-frame clones and leaves some out. Among around 230,000 clones listed, over 75% were seen once. These data originate in a study of cytomegalovirus exposure and HLA in healthy donors. The study, taken as a whole, reports: A missense DCLRE1C variant was associated with V- and J-gene trimming of TCR beta chains in a later analysis, and an independent cohort replicated the association.

The V gene lost 4 bases and the J gene lost 1 base, with 11 bases spanning the gap. The CDR3 runs 14 residues. The germline V gene encodes CDR1 SGHRS and CDR2 YFSETQ. This receptor was identified in a male donor in good health and CMV-seronegative. V and J are TRBV5-1 and TRBJ1-1, with D tentatively TRBD1 (6 bases). Sequencing input: PBMCs. Here the CDR3 DNA reads TGCGCCAGCAGCCCCGGGACACCGAACACTGAAGCTTTCTTT. Translation gives CASSPGTPNTEAFF.